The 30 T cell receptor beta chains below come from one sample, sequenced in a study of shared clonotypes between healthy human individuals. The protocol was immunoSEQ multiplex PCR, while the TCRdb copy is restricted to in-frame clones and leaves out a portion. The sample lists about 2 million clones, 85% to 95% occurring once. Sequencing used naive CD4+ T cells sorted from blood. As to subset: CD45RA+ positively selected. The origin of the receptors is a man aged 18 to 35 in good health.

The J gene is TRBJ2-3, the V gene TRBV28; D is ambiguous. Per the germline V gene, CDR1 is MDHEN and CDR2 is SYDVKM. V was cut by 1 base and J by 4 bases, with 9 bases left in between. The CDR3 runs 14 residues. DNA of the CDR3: TGTGCCAGCAGTTTATCTGGTATCCCAGATACGCAGTATTTT. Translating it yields CASSLSGIPDTQYF. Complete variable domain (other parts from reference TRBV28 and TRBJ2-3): DVKVTQSSRYLVKRTGEKVFLECVQDMDHENMFWYRQDPGLGLRLIYFSYDVKMKEKGDIPEGYSVSREKKERFSLILESASTNQTSMYLCASSLSGIPDTQYFGPGTRLTVL.

The CDR3 DNA reads as TGTGCCAGCAGCGTAGGAAGTAGCGAAGAGACCCAGTACTTC. It is translated as CASSVGSSEETQYF. The chain combines TRBV9 with TRBJ2-5; possibly TRBD2 for D (5 bases). The germline CDR1 and CDR2 sequences are SGDLS and YYNGEE. The CDR3 has 14 residues. V was trimmed by 0 bases and J by 3 bases, leaving 9 bases between them.

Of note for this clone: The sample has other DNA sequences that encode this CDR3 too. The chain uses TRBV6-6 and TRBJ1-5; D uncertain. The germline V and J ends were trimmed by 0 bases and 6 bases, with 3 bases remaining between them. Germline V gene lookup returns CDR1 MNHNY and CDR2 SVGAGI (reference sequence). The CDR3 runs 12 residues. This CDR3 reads CASSYSSQPQHF. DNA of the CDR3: TGTGCCAGCAGTTACTCGAGTCAGCCCCAGCATTTT.

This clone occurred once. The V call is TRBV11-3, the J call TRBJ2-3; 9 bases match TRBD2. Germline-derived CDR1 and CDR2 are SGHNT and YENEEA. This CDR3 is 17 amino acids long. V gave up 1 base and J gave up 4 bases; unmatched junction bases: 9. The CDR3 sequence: CASSLGAGGPLPDTQYF. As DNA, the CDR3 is TGTGCCAGCAGCTTAGGTGCGGGAGGGCCCCTACCAGATACGCAGTATTTT.

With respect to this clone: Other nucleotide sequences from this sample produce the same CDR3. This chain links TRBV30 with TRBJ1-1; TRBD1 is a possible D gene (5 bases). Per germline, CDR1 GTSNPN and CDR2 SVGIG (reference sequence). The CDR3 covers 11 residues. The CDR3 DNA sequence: TGTGCGGGGGGGGAGAACACTGAAGCTTTCTTT. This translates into CAGGENTEAFF.

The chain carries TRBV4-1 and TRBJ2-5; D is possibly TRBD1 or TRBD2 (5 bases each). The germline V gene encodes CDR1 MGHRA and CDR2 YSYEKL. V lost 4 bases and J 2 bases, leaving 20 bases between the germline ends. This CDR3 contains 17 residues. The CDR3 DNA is TGCGCCAGCAGCCGAGGAACGGCCAGAGGGGCACAAGAGACCCAGTACTTC. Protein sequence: CASSRGTARGAQETQYF.

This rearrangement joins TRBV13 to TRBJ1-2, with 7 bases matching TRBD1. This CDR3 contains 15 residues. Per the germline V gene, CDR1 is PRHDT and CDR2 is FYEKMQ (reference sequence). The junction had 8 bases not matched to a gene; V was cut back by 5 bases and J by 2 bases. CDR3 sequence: CASSPPGGGNYGYTF. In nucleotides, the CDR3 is TGTGCCAGCAGCCCCCCAGGGGGAGGAAACTATGGCTACACCTTC.

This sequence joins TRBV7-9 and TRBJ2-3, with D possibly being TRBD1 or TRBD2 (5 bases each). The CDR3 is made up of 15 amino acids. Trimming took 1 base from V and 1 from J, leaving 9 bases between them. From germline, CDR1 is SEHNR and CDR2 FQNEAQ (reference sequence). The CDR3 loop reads CASSLVTGRTDTQYF. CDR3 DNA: TGTGCCAGCAGCTTAGTAACGGGACGCACAGATACGCAGTATTTT.

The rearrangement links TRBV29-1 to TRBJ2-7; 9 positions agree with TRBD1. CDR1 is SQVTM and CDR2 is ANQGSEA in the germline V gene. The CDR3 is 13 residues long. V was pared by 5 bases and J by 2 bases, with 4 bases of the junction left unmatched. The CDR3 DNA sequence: TGCAGCGTTCGGACAGGGGTCACCTACGAGCAGTACTTC. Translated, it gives CSVRTGVTYEQYF.

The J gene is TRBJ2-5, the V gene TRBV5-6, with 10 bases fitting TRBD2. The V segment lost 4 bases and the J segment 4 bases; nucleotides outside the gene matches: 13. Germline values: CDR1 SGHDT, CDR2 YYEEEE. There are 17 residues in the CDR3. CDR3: CASSMRLAGRRVETQYF. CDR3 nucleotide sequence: TGTGCCAGCAGCATGCGACTAGCGGGCCGGCGGGTAGAGACCCAGTACTTC.

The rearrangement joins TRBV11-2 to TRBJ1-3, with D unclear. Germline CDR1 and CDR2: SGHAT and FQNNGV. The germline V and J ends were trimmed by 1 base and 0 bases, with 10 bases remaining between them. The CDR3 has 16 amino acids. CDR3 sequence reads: CASSLGLGGSGNTIYF. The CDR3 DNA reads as TGTGCCAGCAGCTTAGGTTTGGGTGGCTCTGGAAACACCATATATTTT. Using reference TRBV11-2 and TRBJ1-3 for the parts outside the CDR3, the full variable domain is EAGVAQSPRYKIIEKRQSVAFWCNPISGHATLYWYQQILGQGPKLLIQFQNNGVVDDSQLPKDRFSAERLKGVDSTLKIQPAKLEDSAVYLCASSLGLGGSGNTIYFGEGSWLTVV.

The CDR3 here is CASSYSGTGIEEQYF. CDR3 bases: TGTGCCAGCAGTTACTCCGGGACAGGGATTGAAGAGCAGTACTTC. The chain is built from TRBV6-5 and TRBJ2-7, with 9 nucleotides matching TRBD1. V lost 0 bases and J lost 7; bases outside the gene matches: 7. CDR3 size: 15 residues. Germline V gene sequence: CDR1 MNHEY, CDR2 SVGAGI.

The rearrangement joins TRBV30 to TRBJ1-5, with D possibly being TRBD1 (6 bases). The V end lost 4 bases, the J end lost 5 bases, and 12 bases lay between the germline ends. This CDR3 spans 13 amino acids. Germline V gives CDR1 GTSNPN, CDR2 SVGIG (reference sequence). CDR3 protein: CAWTPNRDQPQHF. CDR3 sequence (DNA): TGTGCCTGGACCCCCAACAGGGATCAGCCCCAGCATTTT.

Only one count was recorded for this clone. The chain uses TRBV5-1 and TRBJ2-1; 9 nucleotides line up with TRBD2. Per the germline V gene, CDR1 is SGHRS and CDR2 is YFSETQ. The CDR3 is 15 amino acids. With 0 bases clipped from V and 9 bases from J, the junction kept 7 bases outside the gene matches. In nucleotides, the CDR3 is TGCGCCAGCAGCTTGGGAGCTAGCGGGACTTCTGAGCAGTTCTTC. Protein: CASSLGASGTSEQFF.

DNA for the CDR3: TGTGCCAGCAGGTCTGGCGGGTTACAAGATACGCAGTATTTT. Translation: CASRSGGLQDTQYF. This rearrangement joins TRBV28 to TRBJ2-3; D is perhaps TRBD2 (5 bases). The V end lost 6 bases, the J end lost 5 bases, and 15 bases lay between the germline ends. CDR1 and CDR2 (germline): MDHEN, SYDVKM. The CDR3 consists of 14 residues. The variable domain in full, completed from reference TRBV28 and TRBJ2-3, reads DVKVTQSSRYLVKRTGEKVFLECVQDMDHENMFWYRQDPGLGLRLIYFSYDVKMKEKGDIPEGYSVSREKKERFSLILESASTNQTSMYLCASRSGGLQDTQYFGPGTRLTVL.

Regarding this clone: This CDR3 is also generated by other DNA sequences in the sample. Written as DNA, the CDR3 is TGCGCCAGCAGCCTTGGACAGGGCAATGAAAAACTGTTTTTT. It yields the protein CASSLGQGNEKLFF. The J gene is TRBJ1-4, the V gene TRBV5-1; TRBD1 matches 8 bases. The CDR3 extends over 14 amino acids. J was trimmed by 5 bases and V by 4 bases; bases with no gene match: 4. Germline V gene lookup returns CDR1 SGHRS and CDR2 YFSETQ.

The CDR3 protein is CASSLTTSGGRSETQYF. Written as DNA, the CDR3 is TGTGCCAGCAGCTTAACGACTAGCGGGGGGCGGTCCGAGACCCAGTACTTC. The chain joins TRBV5-6 to TRBJ2-5, with TRBD2 matching 13 bases. This CDR3 is built from 17 residues. CDR1 is SGHDT, CDR2 YYEEEE, per germline. Unmatched junction bases numbered 9, after V lost 2 bases and J lost 5 bases.

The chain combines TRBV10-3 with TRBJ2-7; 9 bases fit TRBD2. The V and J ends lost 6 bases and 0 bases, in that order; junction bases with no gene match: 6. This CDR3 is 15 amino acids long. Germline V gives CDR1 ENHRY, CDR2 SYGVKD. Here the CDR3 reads CAIRIAGVSSYEQYF. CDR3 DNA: TGTGCCATCAGGATAGCGGGGGTCAGCTCCTACGAGCAGTACTTC.

The CDR3 DNA reads TGTGCCAATTCAGGGGGGCAAGCAACTGAAGCTTTCTTT. Residues: CANSGGQATEAFF. The gene calls are TRBV6-6 and TRBJ1-1; 7 nucleotides agree with TRBD1. The CDR3 contains 13 residues. V was pared by 10 bases and J by 5 bases, with 10 bases of the junction left unmatched. Germline V gives CDR1 MNHNY, CDR2 SVGAGI (reference sequence).

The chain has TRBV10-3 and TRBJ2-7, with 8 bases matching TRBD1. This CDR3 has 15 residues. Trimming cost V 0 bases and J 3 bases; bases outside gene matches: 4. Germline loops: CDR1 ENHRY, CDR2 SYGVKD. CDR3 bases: TGTGCCATCAGTGAGTCGTGGACAGGGATCTACGAGCAGTACTTC. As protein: CAISESWTGIYEQYF.

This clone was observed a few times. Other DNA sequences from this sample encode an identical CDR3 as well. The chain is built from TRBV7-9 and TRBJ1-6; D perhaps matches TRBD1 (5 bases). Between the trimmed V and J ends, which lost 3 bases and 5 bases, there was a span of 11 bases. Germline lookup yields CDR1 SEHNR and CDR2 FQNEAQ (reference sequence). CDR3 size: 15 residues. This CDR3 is CASSFVQGNNSPLHF. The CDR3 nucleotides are TGTGCCAGCAGCTTCGTCCAGGGAAATAATTCACCCCTCCACTTT.

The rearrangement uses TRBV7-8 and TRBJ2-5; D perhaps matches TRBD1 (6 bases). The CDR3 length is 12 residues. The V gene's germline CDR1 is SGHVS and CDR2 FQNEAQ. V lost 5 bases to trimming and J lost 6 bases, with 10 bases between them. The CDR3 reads CASSKGEQTQYF. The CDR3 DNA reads TGTGCCAGCAGCAAGGGGGAGCAGACCCAGTACTTC.

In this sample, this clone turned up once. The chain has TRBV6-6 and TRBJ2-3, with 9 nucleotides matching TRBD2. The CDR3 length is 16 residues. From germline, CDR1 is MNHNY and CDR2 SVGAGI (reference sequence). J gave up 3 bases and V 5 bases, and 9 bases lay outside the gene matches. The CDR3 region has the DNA TGTGCCAGCAGTCTTTTAGCGGGAGTGAGAACAGATACGCAGTATTTT. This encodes CASSLLAGVRTDTQYF.

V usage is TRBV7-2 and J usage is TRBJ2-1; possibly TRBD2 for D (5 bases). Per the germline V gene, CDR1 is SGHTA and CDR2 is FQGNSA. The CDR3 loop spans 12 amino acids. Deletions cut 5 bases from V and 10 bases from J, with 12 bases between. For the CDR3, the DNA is TGTGCCAGCAGCAAGCTCAGACTAGAGCAGTTCTTC. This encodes CASSKLRLEQFF.

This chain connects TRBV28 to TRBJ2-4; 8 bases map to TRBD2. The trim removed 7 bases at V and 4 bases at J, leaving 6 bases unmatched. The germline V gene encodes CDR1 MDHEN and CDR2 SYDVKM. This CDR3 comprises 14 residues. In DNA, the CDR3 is TGTGCCAGCATGGAACGGGGGGGTAAAAACATTCAGTACTTC. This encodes CASMERGGKNIQYF.

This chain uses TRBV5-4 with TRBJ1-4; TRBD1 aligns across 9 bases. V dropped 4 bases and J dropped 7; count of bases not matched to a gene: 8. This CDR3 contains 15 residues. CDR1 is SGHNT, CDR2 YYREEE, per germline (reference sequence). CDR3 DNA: TGTGCCAGCAGCAAAGACAGGGGGAAGGGTGAAAAACTGTTTTTT. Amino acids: CASSKDRGKGEKLFF.

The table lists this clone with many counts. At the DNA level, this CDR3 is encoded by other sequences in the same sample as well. Here the CDR3 DNA reads TGTGCCAGCAGTGTAAAGGGGACAGGGAACAATCAGCCCCAGCATTTT. It yields the protein CASSVKGTGNNQPQHF. The chain carries TRBV2 and TRBJ1-5; TRBD1 agrees at 9 bases. Germline V gene lookup returns CDR1 SNHLY and CDR2 FYNNEI. The CDR3 covers 16 residues. V was pared by 4 bases and J by 3 bases, with 7 bases of the junction left unmatched.

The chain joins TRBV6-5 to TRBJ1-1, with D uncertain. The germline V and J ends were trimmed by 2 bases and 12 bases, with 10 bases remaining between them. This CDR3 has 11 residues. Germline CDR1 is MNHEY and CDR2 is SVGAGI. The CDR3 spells CASSYLELSFF. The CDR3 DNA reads TGTGCCAGCAGTTACCTGGAGCTATCTTTCTTT.

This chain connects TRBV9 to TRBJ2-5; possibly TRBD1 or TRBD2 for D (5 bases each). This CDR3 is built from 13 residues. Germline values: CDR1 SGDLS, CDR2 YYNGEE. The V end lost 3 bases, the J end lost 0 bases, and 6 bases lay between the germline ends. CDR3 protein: CASSAGHQETQYF. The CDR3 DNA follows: TGTGCCAGCAGCGCGGGACACCAAGAGACCCAGTACTTC.

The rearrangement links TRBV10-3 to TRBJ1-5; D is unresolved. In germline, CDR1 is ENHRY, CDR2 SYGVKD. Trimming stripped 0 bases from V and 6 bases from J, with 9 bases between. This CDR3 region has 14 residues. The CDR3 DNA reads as TGTGCCATCAGTGAGTCGCCGGGTGCTCAGCCCCAGCATTTT. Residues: CAISESPGAQPQHF.